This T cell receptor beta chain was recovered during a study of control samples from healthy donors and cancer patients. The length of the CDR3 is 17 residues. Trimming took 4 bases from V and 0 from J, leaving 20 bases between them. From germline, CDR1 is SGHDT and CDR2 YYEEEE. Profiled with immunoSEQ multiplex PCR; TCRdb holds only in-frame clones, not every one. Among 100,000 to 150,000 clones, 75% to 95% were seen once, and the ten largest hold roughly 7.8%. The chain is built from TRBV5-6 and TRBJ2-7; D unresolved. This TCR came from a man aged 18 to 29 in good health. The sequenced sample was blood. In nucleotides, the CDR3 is TGTGCCAGCAGCCCACACATTCTGGCCCGAAGCTCCTACGAGCAGTACTTC. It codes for CASSPHILARSSYEQYF.